Below, 26 T cell receptor beta chains from the same sample are listed, as sequenced in a study of blood T cell repertoires in COVID-19. Measured with immunoSEQ multiplex PCR; TCRdb has only the in-frame clones, and not every one. The repertoire holds 200,000 to 250,000 clones, with 82% as singletons. Source material: PBMCs or T cells enriched from blood (not recorded which). These receptor sequences come from an older woman who had recovered from COVID-19.

The chain combines TRBV7-9 with TRBJ2-7; 12 bases line up with TRBD1. V shed 4 bases, J shed 11 bases, and the junction held 12 bases outside the gene matches. Germline CDR1 is SEHNR and CDR2 is FQNEAQ (reference sequence). The CDR3 spans 15 residues. The CDR3 DNA is TGTGCCAGCAGCTCCAGTAGGGACAGGGGGCGGATTAAGTACTTC. Translated: CASSSSRDRGRIKYF. Using reference TRBV7-9 and TRBJ2-7 for the parts outside the CDR3, the full variable domain is DTGVSQNPRHKITKRGQNVTFRCDPISEHNRLYWYRQTLGQGPEFLTYFQNEAQLEKSRLLSDRFSAERPKGSFSTLEIQRTEQGDSAMYLCASSSSRDRGRIKYFGPGTRLTVT.

CDR3 sequence: CASSYSSGQKLYGYTF. In nucleotides, the CDR3 is TGTGCCAGCAGTTACTCGTCGGGACAGAAGCTCTATGGCTACACCTTC. This chain connects TRBV6-5 to TRBJ1-2; 7 bases are shared with TRBD1. Germline V gives CDR1 MNHEY, CDR2 SVGAGI. The CDR3 extends over 16 amino acids. V gave up 0 bases and J gave up 4 bases; unmatched junction bases: 8.

V and J are TRBV18 and TRBJ1-6; unclear D gene. The CDR3 length is 17 residues. V was pared by 6 bases and J by 0 bases, with 15 bases between. Germline CDR1 and CDR2: KGHSH and LQKENI. This chain's CDR3 is CASSPSSRSSYNSPLHF. DNA for the CDR3: TGTGCCAGCTCCCCGAGTTCTAGAAGCTCCTATAATTCACCCCTCCACTTT. Looking up the rest from reference TRBV18 and TRBJ1-6 gives the full variable domain: NAGVMQNPRHLVRRRGQEARLRCSPMKGHSHVYWYRQLPEEGLKFMVYLQKENIIDESGMPKERFSAEFPKEGPSILRIQQVVRGDSAAYFCASSPSSRSSYNSPLHFGNGTRLTVT.

The chain is built from TRBV5-4 and TRBJ1-3, with 12 nucleotides matching TRBD1. CDR1 is SGHNT and CDR2 is YYREEE in the germline V gene (reference sequence). V was clipped by 4 bases and J by 2 bases; unmatched bases: 10. This CDR3 contains 18 residues. The CDR3 sequence: CASSHPGQGAATGNTIYF. The CDR3 DNA follows: TGTGCCAGCAGCCACCCGGGACAGGGGGCGGCGACTGGAAACACCATATATTTT.

This clone has a single count. This chain joins TRBV30 and TRBJ1-1, with 8 positions matching TRBD1. The CDR3 has 14 amino acids. Germline CDR1 reads GTSNPN; CDR2 reads SVGIG (reference sequence). The ends lost 3 bases at V and 7 bases at J; junction bases unmatched: 10. CDR3 nucleotides: TGTGCCTGGAGGACAGGGGCGACGGGAAGTGAAGCTTTCTTT. Translation: CAWRTGATGSEAFF.

This chain uses TRBV10-3 with TRBJ2-7, with D tentatively TRBD1 (5 bases). V was cut by 5 bases and J by 3 bases, with 11 bases left in between. Germline CDR1 is ENHRY and CDR2 is SYGVKD. CDR3 length: 13 amino acids. The CDR3 loop reads CAISQPQGYEQYF. In DNA form, the CDR3 reads TGTGCCATCAGTCAACCCCAGGGCTACGAGCAGTACTTC.

V and J are TRBV18 and TRBJ2-2; weak D call: TRBD2 (5 bases). The germline V gene encodes CDR1 KGHSH and CDR2 LQKENI. Trimming stripped 3 bases from V and 7 bases from J, with 15 bases between. This CDR3 spans 15 amino acids. The CDR3 bases are TGTGCCAGCTCACCGCGGGCCCGTCCCAACGGGGAGCTGTTTTTT. This codes for CASSPRARPNGELFF.

The chain recombines TRBV6-5 with TRBJ2-7; 8 bases align to TRBD2. The CDR3 spans 15 residues. The V segment lost 0 bases and the J segment 2 bases; nucleotides outside the gene matches: 3. The germline CDR1 and CDR2 sequences are MNHEY and SVGAGI. DNA of the CDR3: TGTGCCAGCAGTTACTCAGGACTAGCCCCCTACGAGCAGTACTTC. It yields the protein CASSYSGLAPYEQYF.

This sequence joins TRBV7-9 and TRBJ2-7; TRBD2 matches 7 bases. J lost 6 bases, V lost 5 bases, and 22 bases had no gene match. CDR1 is SEHNR, CDR2 FQNEAQ, per germline (reference sequence). The CDR3 contains 18 residues. The CDR3 spells CASSHGVGGGTVAGEQYF. The CDR3 nucleotides read TGTGCCAGCAGCCATGGTGTGGGGGGAGGGACTGTTGCCGGCGAGCAGTACTTC.

V and J are TRBV9 and TRBJ2-7; 10 nucleotides agree with TRBD1. CDR3 size: 16 residues. Germline V CDR1 and CDR2: SGDLS, YYNGEE. V shed 3 bases and J 1 base; nucleotides not matched to a gene: 7. CDR3 region: CASSGARDRGSYEQYF. Here the CDR3 DNA reads TGTGCCAGCAGCGGCGCCCGGGACAGGGGTTCCTACGAGCAGTACTTC.

The chain is built from TRBV18 and TRBJ1-1; the D is unclear. Germline lookup yields CDR1 KGHSH and CDR2 LQKENI. Trimming took 0 bases from V and 4 from J, leaving 12 bases between them. The CDR3 extends over 15 amino acids. This chain's CDR3 is CASSPPKVAATEAFF. In nucleotides, the CDR3 is TGTGCCAGCTCACCACCCAAGGTCGCGGCCACTGAAGCTTTCTTT.

This rearrangement joins TRBV29-1 to TRBJ2-7, with D perhaps matching TRBD1 (6 bases). The germline V gene encodes CDR1 SQVTM and CDR2 ANQGSEA. V lost 6 bases, J lost 11 bases, and 11 bases lay in between. The CDR3 runs 9 residues. The CDR3 DNA reads as TGCAGCGTCGTGGACAGTAAGTACTTC. Translated: CSVVDSKYF.

The genes are TRBV19 and TRBJ2-1, with 7 nucleotides matching TRBD2. J was trimmed by 4 bases and V by 1 base; bases with no gene match: 4. CDR3 length: 15 amino acids. Germline lookup yields CDR1 LNHDA and CDR2 SQIVND (reference sequence). The CDR3 region is CASSIGLAEYNEQFF. The CDR3 nucleotides are TGTGCCAGTAGTATAGGGCTAGCGGAGTACAATGAGCAGTTCTTC.

This clone has a handful of counts. The gene calls are TRBV5-1 and TRBJ2-1, with 11 bases fitting TRBD2. V lost 0 bases, J lost 8 bases, and 4 bases stayed unmatched. The CDR3 sequence is 15 residues long. Germline V gene data show CDR1 as SGHRS and CDR2 as YFSETQ. CDR3 region: CASSLVAGGPYEQFF. The CDR3 DNA is TGCGCCAGCAGCTTGGTAGCGGGGGGGCCCTATGAGCAGTTCTTC.

The CDR3 loop reads CASGSGYEQYF. As DNA, the CDR3 is TGTGCTAGTGGTTCGGGGTACGAGCAGTACTTC. The chain uses TRBV12-5 and TRBJ2-7; TRBD2 is a possible D gene (5 bases). With 4 bases removed from V and 4 bases from J, the gap between germline ends came to 5 bases. CDR3 length: 11 residues. Germline CDR1 LGHNT, CDR2 FRNRAP.

The chain joins TRBV4-3 to TRBJ1-2; 9 bases align to TRBD1. From germline, CDR1 is LGHNA and CDR2 YSLEER. This CDR3 is built from 14 residues. Trimming cost V 0 bases and J 13 bases; bases outside gene matches: 9. The CDR3 bases are TGCGCCAGCAGCCAAGAGTTAGGAACAGGGGGCGGCACCTTC. It codes for CASSQELGTGGGTF.

The chain joins TRBV28 to TRBJ2-3; tentative D call: TRBD1 (5 bases). The CDR3 loop spans 14 amino acids. The germline V and J ends were trimmed by 6 bases and 1 base, with 11 bases remaining between them. Germline values: CDR1 MDHEN, CDR2 SYDVKM. Written as DNA, the CDR3 is TGTGCCAGCAGCTCCAGGGTTGGCACAGATACGCAGTATTTT. Its protein product is CASSSRVGTDTQYF. Drawing the rest from reference TRBV28 and TRBJ2-3, the complete variable domain is DVKVTQSSRYLVKRTGEKVFLECVQDMDHENMFWYRQDPGLGLRLIYFSYDVKMKEKGDIPEGYSVSREKKERFSLILESASTNQTSMYLCASSSRVGTDTQYFGPGTRLTVL.

This chain joins TRBV7-2 and TRBJ2-3; 11 positions match TRBD2. CDR1 and CDR2 (germline): SGHTA, FQGNSA. With V trimmed by 5 bases and J by 4 bases, 5 bases remained unmatched. The CDR3 totals 15 residues. Written as DNA, the CDR3 is TGTGCCAGCAGCCTTAGCGGGGGGGCGCCAGATACGCAGTATTTT. Residues: CASSLSGGAPDTQYF.

This clone was seen only a few times. V is TRBV19 and J is TRBJ2-2, with 7 bases aligning to TRBD1. The CDR3 has 15 residues. The ends lost 5 bases at V and 4 bases at J; junction bases unmatched: 7. In germline, CDR1 is LNHDA, CDR2 SQIVND (reference sequence). CDR3: CASSAATGATGELFF. The DNA for the CDR3 is TGTGCCAGTAGTGCCGCAACAGGGGCCACCGGGGAGCTGTTTTTT.

V and J are TRBV4-1 and TRBJ1-2, with D hard to call. CDR3 length equals 13 residues. Germline CDR1 and CDR2: MGHRA and YSYEKL. The ends were cut back, 0 bases at V and 4 bases at J, with 6 bases in the middle. CDR3 sequence reads: CASSQEALYGYTF. CDR3 DNA sequence: TGCGCCAGCAGCCAAGAGGCTCTCTATGGCTACACCTTC.

This clone was seen ten or more times. The chain employs TRBV5-1 and TRBJ1-3, with no clear D. Germline V gene lookup returns CDR1 SGHRS and CDR2 YFSETQ. The CDR3 extends over 15 amino acids. V was cut by 3 bases and J by 0 bases, with 10 bases left in between. CDR3 in amino acids: CASSSLADSGNTIYF. The CDR3 coding sequence is TGCGCCAGCAGCTCCCTCGCGGACTCTGGAAACACCATATATTTT.

This chain links TRBV5-1 with TRBJ1-4; possible D gene TRBD1, 5 bases. V was cut by 0 bases and J by 3 bases, with 9 bases left in between. CDR1 and CDR2 (germline): SGHRS, YFSETQ. The CDR3 runs 15 residues. The CDR3 bases are TGCGCCAGCAGCTTGGATCAGGGTGCTAATGAAAAACTGTTTTTT. Protein: CASSLDQGANEKLFF. Variable domain in full (rest from reference TRBV5-1 and TRBJ1-4): KAGVTQTPRYLIKTRGQQVTLSCSPISGHRSVSWYQQTPGQGLQFLFEYFSETQRNKGNFPGRFSGRQFSNSRSEMNVSTLELGDSALYLCASSLDQGANEKLFFGSGTQLSVL.

This chain joins TRBV19 and TRBJ1-5, with 9 bases identical to TRBD1. This CDR3 comprises 15 residues. The V gene's germline CDR1 is LNHDA and CDR2 SQIVND (reference sequence). The V and J ends lost 6 bases and 6 bases, in that order; junction bases with no gene match: 9. The CDR3 DNA is TGTGCCAGTAGGGGCGGACAGGGGAGATCTCAGCCCCAGCATTTT. As protein: CASRGGQGRSQPQHF.

The V gene is TRBV19, the J gene TRBJ1-2; TRBD1 matches 9 bases. With 6 bases clipped from V and 5 bases from J, the junction kept 13 bases outside the gene matches. This CDR3 has 16 amino acids. Germline values: CDR1 LNHDA, CDR2 SQIVND (reference sequence). The DNA of the CDR3 is TGTGCCAGTAGCTTGCAAGGACAGGGGCTCCTGTATGGCTACACCTTC. Translated, it gives CASSLQGQGLLYGYTF.

The chain uses TRBV11-3 and TRBJ2-7, with D perhaps TRBD1 (6 bases). V dropped 5 bases and J dropped 2 bases, with 19 bases sitting between them. The CDR3 has 16 amino acids. Germline lookup yields CDR1 SGHNT and CDR2 YENEEA. This chain's CDR3 is CASSLYQGRITYEQYF. The CDR3 bases are TGTGCCAGCAGCCTATACCAGGGGCGCATAACCTACGAGCAGTACTTC.

The genes are TRBV6-5 and TRBJ1-2; the match to TRBD1 covers 9 bases. CDR1 and CDR2 (germline): MNHEY, SVGAGI. The V gene end was trimmed by 6 bases and the J gene end by 6 bases; junction bases not matched to a gene: 5. The CDR3 is 13 residues long. CDR3 sequence: CASSQDRGHGYTF. The CDR3 nucleotides read TGTGCCAGCAGCCAGGACAGGGGACATGGCTACACCTTC.